This TCR beta chain was documented in a study of T cell repertoires in cytomegalovirus infection. Study at large: Public TCR beta signatures provided an indication of both CMV infection and a matching HLA type.

This CDR3 comprises 14 residues. Germline CDR1 and CDR2: LNHDA and SQIVND (reference sequence). TCRdb ran MiXCR on the reads and lists one entry per CDR3 protein. The repertoire holds some 400,000 distinct CDR3 sequences, 31% seen once, with roughly 15% in the top ten. Note on this clonotype: Its matching antigen is unknown. At one end, the junction sequence differs from germline, possibly due to a read error.

Findings and limits, study-wide: HLA-C-restricted CMV-specific TCR beta clonotypes prevailed in the ex vivo response. Identification of carriers of CMV plus the relevant HLA was achieved through cumulative public TCR beta family frequency.

The source is a human donor in good health (CMV status not recorded). Some clones in this sample may be carry-over from other donors' samples. V is TRBV19 and J is TRBJ2-2; a weak D match, TRBD1 (5 bases). Sequenced sample: PBMCs. The CDR3 nucleotides are TGTGCCCGTAGTACTGCAGGGATCACCGGGGAGCTGTTTTTT. As protein: CARSTAGITGELFF.